The 21 T cell receptor beta chains given below trace back to one sample, sequenced in a study of identical twins. TCRdb redid the calling of the 5' RACE reads with MiXCR, one entry per CDR3 protein. The sample lists 350,000 to 450,000 distinct CDR3 sequences; around 18% were seen once. Sequenced: naive T cells sorted from blood. All receptors derive from a man between 50 and 59 years old in good health.

This clonotype has only a few counts. The gene calls are TRBV4-2 and TRBJ2-7; unclear D gene. CDR1 and CDR2 (germline): LGHNA, YNFKEQ. The CDR3 consists of 13 residues. The V end lost 8 bases, the J end lost 6 bases, and 17 bases lay between the germline ends. The CDR3 loop reads CASRGGVPGEQYF. CDR3 sequence (DNA): TGTGCCAGCCGAGGTGGGGTTCCTGGCGAGCAGTACTTC.

This clonotype was counted at least ten times. The chain joins TRBV7-2 to TRBJ2-3; no firm D call. V shed 5 bases and J shed 3 bases, with 9 bases lying between them. The CDR3 has 13 amino acids. The germline gives CDR1 SGHTA, CDR2 FQGNSA. The CDR3 region has the DNA TGTGCCAGCAGCCTTCTCAGGACAGATACGCAGTATTTT. Translated, it gives CASSLLRTDTQYF.

In this sample, this clonotype turned up a few times. The chain uses TRBV21-1 and TRBJ2-1; the table's D call, TRBD1, has no DNA check behind it. TRBV21-1 is shown as a pseudogene. This CDR3 is 14 amino acids long. CDR3 nucleotide sequence: TGTGCCAGCAGCAAAGGCCGGGGCGACAATGAGCAGTTCTTC. This gives the protein CASSKGRGDNEQFF.

The table lists this clonotype with many counts. The chain couples TRBV5-1 to TRBJ2-1; D assignment may be TRBD1 or TRBD2 (5 bases each). Germline CDR1 is SGHRS and CDR2 is YFSETQ. The CDR3 runs 14 residues. V was shortened by 6 bases and J by 6 bases, with 16 bases between the two germline ends. CDR3 sequence (DNA): TGCGCCAGCACCCTGGGGGACCCTTTCAATGAGCAGTTCTTC. This sequence encodes CASTLGDPFNEQFF.

This sequence joins TRBV20-1 and TRBJ1-5; TRBD1 aligns across 7 bases. The V gene's germline CDR1 is DFQATT and CDR2 SNEGSKA (reference sequence). Trimming removed 0 bases from V and 5 bases from J; junction bases left unmatched: 7. The CDR3 is 15 amino acids. The DNA for the CDR3 is TGCAGTGCTAGAGAACCGACAGGGACGGATCAGCCCCAGCATTTT. Protein product: CSAREPTGTDQPQHF.

This clonotype was detected a few times. The rearrangement links TRBV7-2 to TRBJ1-2, with D tentatively TRBD1 (6 bases). The germline V and J ends were trimmed by 1 base and 4 bases, with 13 bases remaining between them. Germline lookup yields CDR1 SGHTA and CDR2 FQGNSA. The CDR3 loop spans 15 amino acids. CDR3 protein: CASSLVPTGSYGYTF. CDR3 coding DNA: TGTGCCAGCAGCTTAGTCCCCACAGGGAGCTATGGCTACACCTTC.

There are many counts of this clonotype. The chain employs TRBV20-1 and TRBJ2-7; D remains unclear. CDR3 length: 14 residues. Germline V gene lookup returns CDR1 DFQATT and CDR2 SNEGSKA (reference sequence). Trimming cost V 1 base and J 3 bases, with 13 bases left between them. For the CDR3, the DNA is TGCAGTGCTAGAGTAGGCCAGGCGCACTACGAGCAGTACTTC. It specifies CSARVGQAHYEQYF.

Written as DNA, the CDR3 is TGTGCCAGCAGTGAAGGCGGCAGGGAAGGGTATGGCTACACCTTC. This gives the protein CASSEGGREGYGYTF. This chain connects TRBV2 to TRBJ1-2; tentative D call: TRBD1 (5 bases). This CDR3 is built from 15 residues. Germline values: CDR1 SNHLY, CDR2 FYNNEI. V lost 1 base and J lost 5, with 14 bases in between.

The chain joins TRBV10-2 to TRBJ2-1, with a weak D call TRBD1 (6 bases). The CDR3 has 14 amino acids. Trimming took off 4 bases at V and 5 bases at J, with 12 bases between the two ends. Germline lookup yields CDR1 WSHSY and CDR2 SAAADI. The CDR3 DNA reads as TGCGCCAGCAGTGCCGGGACAACCAACAATGAGCAGTTCTTC. This sequence encodes CASSAGTTNNEQFF.

J is TRBJ2-3 and V is TRBV14, with a weak D call TRBD2 (6 bases). V was trimmed by 1 base and J by 2 bases, leaving 13 bases between them. The CDR3 length is 16 residues. CDR1 is SGHDN, CDR2 FVKESK, per germline. The CDR3 DNA reads as TGTGCCAGCAGCCAAGTATTCAGCGGGCTCACAGATACGCAGTATTTT. This gives the protein CASSQVFSGLTDTQYF.

This clonotype showed up many times. This chain connects TRBV20-1 to TRBJ1-2, with 7 bases that match TRBD1. The CDR3 has 13 residues. From germline, CDR1 is DFQATT and CDR2 SNEGSKA (reference sequence). J was trimmed by 2 bases and V by 3 bases; bases with no gene match: 3. CDR3 nucleotides: TGCAGTGCTAGGGGACAGATCAACTATGGCTACACCTTC. As protein: CSARGQINYGYTF.

This clonotype has ten or more counts. The rearrangement links TRBV4-3 to TRBJ2-2; TRBD2 aligns across 12 bases. The V gene's germline CDR1 is LGHNA and CDR2 YSLEER. V lost 9 bases to trimming and J lost 4 bases; unmatched junction nucleotides: 15. The CDR3 spans 18 residues. CDR3 amino acids: CASSPGFAGLAGTGELFF. CDR3 nucleotides: TGCGCCAGTTCTCCTGGGTTCGCGGGACTAGCGGGCACCGGGGAGCTGTTTTTT.

This clonotype has a handful of counts. The chain uses TRBV5-5 and TRBJ2-5; 8 nucleotides align to TRBD2. This CDR3 contains 14 residues. From germline, CDR1 is SGHKS and CDR2 YYEKEE (reference sequence). V was clipped by 5 bases and J by 4 bases; unmatched bases: 7. CDR3 coding DNA: TGTGCCAGCAGGCACGCCGGGACTAGAGAGACCCAGTACTTC. It codes for CASRHAGTRETQYF.

The V call is TRBV9, the J call TRBJ2-1; 7 bases are shared with TRBD2. The trim removed 4 bases at V and 1 base at J, leaving 14 bases unmatched. In germline, CDR1 is SGDLS, CDR2 YYNGEE. The CDR3 is made up of 18 amino acids. Written as DNA, the CDR3 is TGTGCCAGCAGCCTCGGACTAGTGGGAGTAGGTTCCTACAATGAGCAGTTCTTC. Its translation is CASSLGLVGVGSYNEQFF.

The CDR3 reads CASSLAASGSYNEQFF. Here the CDR3 DNA reads TGTGCCAGCAGCTTAGCGGCTAGCGGTTCCTACAATGAGCAGTTCTTC. The J gene is TRBJ2-1, the V gene TRBV7-2, with 7 bases aligning to TRBD2. J lost 1 base, V lost 0 bases, and 3 bases had no gene match. CDR3 length: 16 amino acids. CDR1 and CDR2 (germline): SGHTA, FQGNSA.

The chain combines TRBV29-1 with TRBJ1-6; D may be TRBD1 (6 bases). Trimming took off 7 bases at V and 3 bases at J, with 10 bases between the two ends. The CDR3 loop spans 13 amino acids. Germline CDR1 is SQVTM and CDR2 is ANQGSEA. As DNA, the CDR3 is TGCAGCGCCGGGGACAACTATAATTCACCCCTCCACTTT. Translation gives CSAGDNYNSPLHF. The full variable domain, completed using reference TRBV29-1 and TRBJ1-6, is SAVISQKPSRDICQRGTSLTIQCQVDSQVTMMFWYRQQPGQSLTLIATANQGSEATYESGFVIDKFPISRPNLTFSTLTVSNMSPEDSSIYLCSAGDNYNSPLHFGNGTRLTVT.

There are a few counts of this clonotype. The CDR3 region is CASSQASGLGRGRAGETQYF. CDR3 coding DNA: TGTGCCAGCAGCCAAGCGAGCGGACTAGGGCGCGGGAGGGCCGGGGAGACCCAGTACTTC. The rearrangement joins TRBV4-2 to TRBJ2-5; 9 positions agree with TRBD2. The CDR3 is 20 residues long. Germline trimming cut 1 base from V and 5 bases from J; bases unmatched to any gene: 20. The V gene's germline CDR1 is LGHNA and CDR2 YNFKEQ.

This chain links TRBV4-3 with TRBJ2-7, with D perhaps TRBD1 (6 bases). The CDR3 runs 15 residues. Between the trimmed V and J ends, which lost 0 bases and 3 bases, there was a span of 12 bases. Germline V gene lookup returns CDR1 LGHNA and CDR2 YSLEER. CDR3 sequence reads: CASSQDRRGNYEQYF. CDR3 bases: TGCGCCAGCAGCCAAGATCGCAGGGGAAACTACGAGCAGTACTTC.

The genes are TRBV6-5 and TRBJ2-1, with TRBD1 matching 7 bases. CDR1 is MNHEY, CDR2 SVGAGI, per germline. The CDR3 runs to 15 residues. V lost 0 bases and J lost 7; bases outside the gene matches: 6. The CDR3 protein is CASSYSWTGNNEQFF. Written as DNA, the CDR3 is TGTGCCAGCAGTTACTCGTGGACAGGTAATAATGAGCAGTTCTTC.

The DNA of the CDR3 is TGTGCCAGCAGTCGGACAAAGGGTTTGGGAAAGGCCAACGTCCTGACTTTC. Encoded protein: CASSRTKGLGKANVLTF. V and J are TRBV6-1 and TRBJ2-6; possibly TRBD1 for D (5 bases). Trimming cost V 5 bases and J 6 bases, with 20 bases left between them. CDR3 length: 17 residues. Germline loops: CDR1 MNHNS, CDR2 SASEGT.

The chain recombines TRBV7-9 with TRBJ2-7; no clear D. V was shortened by 2 bases and J by 0 bases, with 5 bases between the two germline ends. Germline loops: CDR1 SEHNR, CDR2 FQNEAQ (reference sequence). CDR3 size: 13 residues. The CDR3 DNA sequence: TGTGCCAGCAGCTTAATGAGCTCCTACGAGCAGTACTTC. It specifies CASSLMSSYEQYF.